Shown below are 14 T cell receptor beta chains from a single sample sequenced in a study of blood T cell repertoires in COVID-19. Generated by immunoSEQ multiplex PCR, the TCRdb table keeps only in-frame clones and is missing some. This table has approximately 200,000 clones, around 80% appearing once. Input material: peripheral blood. The receptors here all came from a woman older than 75 with COVID-19, enrolled during active disease.

The chain joins TRBV6-4 to TRBJ1-2; D unclear. Per germline, CDR1 MRHNA and CDR2 SNTAGT. V lost 2 bases and J lost 5, with 6 bases in between. CDR3 length equals 12 residues. This CDR3 is CASSDASYGYTF. DNA of the CDR3: TGTGCCAGCAGTGACGCTAGTTATGGCTACACCTTC.

The rearrangement joins TRBV4-3 to TRBJ1-4; 8 bases map to TRBD1. Germline trimming cut 0 bases from V and 7 bases from J; bases unmatched to any gene: 16. The germline gives CDR1 LGHNA, CDR2 YSLEER. The CDR3 totals 19 residues. CDR3 DNA sequence: TGCGCCAGCAGCCAAGATCTGGTACAGGGGGTAATCGGGAGTGAAAAACTGTTTTTT. Translating it yields CASSQDLVQGVIGSEKLFF.

The chain combines TRBV5-1 with TRBJ1-6; perhaps TRBD1 as D (6 bases). With 0 bases removed from V and 9 bases from J, the gap between germline ends came to 13 bases. The CDR3 contains 15 residues. Germline V CDR1 and CDR2: SGHRS, YFSETQ. This CDR3 is CASSLEGVTGSPLHF. CDR3 in DNA: TGCGCCAGCAGCTTGGAGGGGGTAACAGGTTCACCCCTCCACTTT.

This clone was observed once. The chain employs TRBV7-2 and TRBJ2-2; D remains unclear. Germline values: CDR1 SGHTA, CDR2 FQGNSA. There are 15 residues in the CDR3. The V end lost 5 bases, the J end lost 6 bases, and 16 bases lay between the germline ends. The DNA for the CDR3 is TGTGCCAGCAGCCCCCCAAGCTCTCTCTCCGGGGAGCTGTTTTTT. Amino acids: CASSPPSSLSGELFF.

The rearrangement uses TRBV3-1 (or the pseudogene TRBV3-2) and TRBJ2-7, with D unclear. The CDR3 is 13 amino acids. V dropped 8 bases and J dropped 0 bases, with 11 bases sitting between them. The germline gives CDR1 LGHDT, CDR2 YNNKEL (reference sequence). The DNA of the CDR3 is TGTGCCAGCGCTTTCGAGAGCTCCTACGAGCAGTACTTC. Translating gives CASAFESSYEQYF.

V gene TRBV20-1 combines with J gene TRBJ1-1; no clear D. V dropped 3 bases and J dropped 3 bases, with 14 bases sitting between them. This CDR3 comprises 14 residues. The germline CDR1 and CDR2 sequences are DFQATT and SNEGSKA (reference sequence). CDR3 protein: CSASEGWRDTEAFF. The CDR3 DNA follows: TGCAGTGCTAGTGAGGGTTGGCGGGACACTGAAGCTTTCTTT.

The V call is TRBV19, the J call TRBJ2-6, with D perhaps TRBD1 (6 bases). CDR3 length: 16 amino acids. Trimming took off 5 bases at V and 4 bases at J, with 15 bases between the two ends. CDR1 and CDR2 (germline): LNHDA, SQIVND (reference sequence). CDR3 coding DNA: TGTGCCAGTAGTCCACAGGGAAGTCGGGGGGCCAACGTCCTGACTTTC. Translated: CASSPQGSRGANVLTF.

The rearrangement uses TRBV6-5 and TRBJ1-1; possible D gene TRBD1, 6 bases. The CDR3 is 13 residues long. The V end was cut by 5 bases, the J end by 4 bases, with 11 bases between. CDR1 and CDR2 (germline): MNHEY, SVGAGI. The chain's CDR3 is CASSRTVSTEAFF. CDR3 sequence (DNA): TGTGCCAGCAGTCGGACAGTTAGCACTGAAGCTTTCTTT.

There are a few counts of this clone. The chain combines TRBV10-3 with TRBJ2-1; TRBD2 might be the D (5 bases). The germline V and J ends were trimmed by 0 bases and 13 bases, with 10 bases remaining between them. The CDR3 loop spans 12 amino acids. Germline assignment: CDR1 ENHRY and CDR2 SYGVKD. CDR3 coding DNA: TGTGCCATCAGTGAGTCGTATGAGGGCCAGTTCTTC. Protein: CAISESYEGQFF.

The CDR3 sequence is CASSSQQGFGNTIYF. In DNA form, the CDR3 reads TGTGCCAGCAGTTCCCAACAGGGGTTCGGAAACACCATATATTTT. The V gene is TRBV7-2, the J gene TRBJ1-3; 7 positions match TRBD1. CDR1 is SGHTA, CDR2 FQGNSA, per germline. This CDR3 is built from 15 residues. V shed 6 bases, J shed 4 bases, and the junction held 9 bases outside the gene matches.

The genes are TRBV5-5 and TRBJ2-7; D may be TRBD2 (5 bases). The CDR3 spans 15 residues. CDR1 SGHKS and CDR2 YYEKEE come from the germline V gene (reference sequence). V lost 0 bases and J lost 3, with 13 bases in between. CDR3 region: CASSLGGFDLYEQYV. DNA of the CDR3: TGTGCCAGCAGCTTGGGAGGGTTTGACCTCTACGAGCAGTACGTC.

The genes are TRBV5-1 and TRBJ1-1; 9 nucleotides agree with TRBD1. The CDR3 runs to 14 residues. Unmatched junction bases numbered 5, after V lost 4 bases and J lost 4 bases. Looked up from germline, CDR1 is SGHRS and CDR2 is YFSETQ. CDR3 sequence (DNA): TGCGCCAGCAGCACCACAGGGGGCAGCACTGAAGCTTTCTTT. This encodes CASSTTGGSTEAFF. Complete variable domain (other parts from reference TRBV5-1 and TRBJ1-1): KAGVTQTPRYLIKTRGQQVTLSCSPISGHRSVSWYQQTPGQGLQFLFEYFSETQRNKGNFPGRFSGRQFSNSRSEMNVSTLELGDSALYLCASSTTGGSTEAFFGQGTRLTVV.

The J gene is TRBJ1-1, the V gene TRBV18, with 8 bases aligning to TRBD1. Germline CDR1 is KGHSH and CDR2 is LQKENI. J lost 1 base, V lost 6 bases, and 4 bases had no gene match. This CDR3 region has 14 residues. The CDR3 bases are TGTGCCAGCTCGCTGGACAGGGCGAACACTGAAGCTTTCTTT. It is translated as CASSLDRANTEAFF. Supplemented by reference TRBV18 and TRBJ1-1, the full variable domain reads NAGVMQNPRHLVRRRGQEARLRCSPMKGHSHVYWYRQLPEEGLKFMVYLQKENIIDESGMPKERFSAEFPKEGPSILRIQQVVRGDSAAYFCASSLDRANTEAFFGQGTRLTVV.

The rearrangement links TRBV18 to TRBJ2-5, with 7 bases aligning to TRBD1. Germline loops: CDR1 KGHSH, CDR2 LQKENI. The CDR3 extends over 13 amino acids. Trimming removed 4 bases from V and 5 bases from J; junction bases left unmatched: 4. CDR3 coding DNA: TGTGCCAGCTCACAGGGGGCGAGGGAGACCCAGTACTTC. Protein: CASSQGARETQYF.